This T cell receptor (beta chain) was retrieved from a study of OX40 agonist ivuxolimab in advanced cancers. Study-wide context: In this trial design, patients received ivuxolimab intravenously at 0.01 to 10 mg/kg every 2 weeks. Cancers in dose escalation were hepatocellular, melanoma, renal cell and head and neck. One patient with hepatocellular carcinoma and two with cutaneous melanoma, three in all, had partial responses.

The method was immunoSEQ multiplex PCR; TCRdb's version includes in-frame clones alone and lacks a portion of them. The sample holds 100,000 to 130,000 clones, about 91% seen once. Trimming left V 2 bases short and J 8 bases short, with 25 bases between. Per germline, CDR1 KGHSH and CDR2 LQKENI. The CDR3 is 17 residues long. This receptor was identified in an adult with an advanced solid tumor such as melanoma, head and neck, liver or kidney cancer. This specimen consisted of CD4+ or CD8+ T cells sorted from blood, obtained in a trial of the OX40 agonist ivuxolimab. The rearrangement joins TRBV18 to TRBJ2-7, with a weak D call TRBD1 (6 bases). The CDR3 DNA reads TGTGCCAGCTCACCATCATCTTTTGCAGGGGCGAACATCCAGCAGTACTTC. It yields the protein CASSPSSFAGANIQQYF.